This is a list of T cell receptor beta chains from one sample in a study of blood T cell repertoires in COVID-19. Measured with immunoSEQ multiplex PCR; TCRdb has only the in-frame clones, and not every one. The sample comprises some 100,000 clones, roughly 92% of which are singletons, and 5.7% rests with the top ten. Sequencing was carried out using peripheral blood. The receptor set was obtained from a man in his 70s with acute or convalescent COVID-19. The CDR3 runs from the conserved cysteine through the conserved F or W. The D gene is left open where the match is weak. Clone sizes are given selectively: once, few, many, or a class where the clone is expanded.

D	V	size	J	CDR3	DNA
TRBD2	TRBV29-1	.	TRBJ2-7	CSVARTSGIIDSYEQYF	TGCAGCGTTGCCCGGACTAGCGGTATAATAGACTCCTACGAGCAGTACTTC
.	TRBV9	.	TRBJ2-3	CASSVEGAGGTDTQYF	TGTGCCAGCAGCGTAGAAGGGGCAGGGGGCACAGATACGCAGTATTTT
TRBD1	TRBV25-1	.	TRBJ1-3	CASIGGTGWKSGNTIYF	TGTGCCAGCATAGGGGGGACAGGGTGGAAGTCTGGAAACACCATATATTTT
TRBD1	TRBV25-1	.	TRBJ2-6	CASSLAGTGSGANVLTF	TGTGCCAGCAGCCTGGCCGGGACAGGCTCTGGGGCCAACGTCCTGACTTTC
.	TRBV7-2	.	TRBJ2-5	CASSLVWGGAETQYF	TGTGCCAGCAGCTTAGTTTGGGGGGGCGCCGAGACCCAGTACTTC
TRBD2	TRBV27	once	TRBJ2-7	CASRSSGGPYEQYF	TGTGCCAGCAGATCTAGCGGGGGACCCTACGAGCAGTACTTC
.	TRBV7-9	.	TRBJ2-7	CASRPTGALYEQYF	TGTGCCAGCAGGCCGACGGGAGCCCTCTACGAGCAGTACTTC
.	TRBV30	.	TRBJ2-7	CAYAGSYEQYF	TGTGCTTACGCGGGCTCCTACGAGCAGTACTTC
.	TRBV7-2	.	TRBJ1-5	CASSLSQAFSNQPQHF	TGTGCCAGCAGCTTATCCCAGGCCTTTAGCAATCAGCCCCAGCATTTT
.	TRBV6-2/TRBV6-3	.	TRBJ1-1	CASSYPLRGPSEAFF	TGTGCCAGCAGTTACCCGTTGCGGGGGCCGAGTGAAGCTTTCTTT
.	TRBV6-4	.	TRBJ1-1	CASKGDRNTEAFF	TGTGCCAGCAAAGGAGACAGGAACACTGAAGCTTTCTTT
TRBD1	TRBV18	.	TRBJ1-5	CASSPGTANQPQHF	TGTGCCAGCTCACCCGGGACAGCCAATCAGCCCCAGCATTTT
.	TRBV28	.	TRBJ2-4	CASAGLAKNIQYF	TGTGCCAGCGCTGGCCTAGCCAAAAACATTCAGTACTTC
TRBD1	TRBV5-1	.	TRBJ1-4	CASSLAKGQNNEKLFF	TGCGCCAGCAGCTTGGCCAAGGGACAGAATAATGAAAAACTGTTTTTT
.	TRBV21-1	.	TRBJ2-1	CASSKGQRGNEQFF	TGTGCCAGCAGCAAGGGCCAGAGGGGGAATGAGCAGTTCTTC
TRBD2	TRBV7-2	.	TRBJ2-5	CASRGSGLAAETQYF	TGTGCCAGCAGAGGGTCGGGACTAGCAGCGGAGACCCAGTACTTC
TRBD1	TRBV28	.	TRBJ1-1	CASSSPGQGAVTEAFF	TGTGCCAGCAGTTCGCCGGGACAGGGGGCTGTGACTGAAGCTTTCTTT
.	TRBV24-1	.	TRBJ1-2	CATSDRGRGHGYTF	TGTGCCACCAGTGATCGAGGGAGGGGTCATGGCTACACCTTC
TRBD1	TRBV15	.	TRBJ1-5	CATSRAIGQGNQPQHF	TGTGCCACCAGCAGAGCAATTGGACAGGGAAATCAGCCCCAGCATTTT
TRBD1	TRBV19	few	TRBJ2-5	CASSTKQGEETQYF	TGTGCCAGTAGTACTAAACAGGGGGAAGAGACCCAGTACTTC
.	TRBV6-5	few	TRBJ1-6	CASRTSWDKLSPLHF	TGTGCCAGCAGGACGAGTTGGGACAAGCTATCACCCCTCCACTTT
.	TRBV30	.	TRBJ1-4	CAWFTTNEKLFF	TGTGCCTGGTTCACAACTAATGAAAAACTGTTTTTT
TRBD1	TRBV13	.	TRBJ1-6	CASYKQKGAESYSPLHF	TGTGCCAGCTACAAGCAAAAGGGGGCCGAATCTTATTCACCCCTCCACTTT
TRBD1	TRBV5-3	.	TRBJ1-1	CARSLARGASMNTEAFF	TGTGCCAGAAGCTTGGCCAGGGGGGCCTCAATGAACACTGAAGCTTTCTTT
TRBD1	TRBV14	few	TRBJ1-6	CASSRFSGGESSPLHF	TGTGCCAGCAGCCGCTTTTCAGGGGGCGAAAGTTCACCCCTCCACTTT
.	TRBV6-5	once	TRBJ1-5	CASSYTGQGQPQHF	TGTGCCAGCAGTTACACAGGGCAAGGTCAGCCCCAGCATTTT
.	TRBV5-8	.	TRBJ1-2	CASSPMIEGGYTF	TGTGCCAGCAGCCCAATGATAGAGGGTGGCTACACCTTC
.	TRBV12-3/TRBV12-4	.	TRBJ1-2	CASSRGGADGYTF	TGTGCCAGCAGCCGCGGGGGTGCGGACGGCTACACCTTC
.	TRBV21-1	.	TRBJ1-5	CASSSMTGRNQPQHF	TGTGCCAGCAGCAGTATGACAGGCCGCAATCAGCCCCAGCATTTT
.	TRBV19	.	TRBJ2-5	CASTSGGVETQYF	TGTGCCAGTACCTCGGGGGGCGTAGAGACCCAGTACTTC
TRBD2	TRBV7-9	.	TRBJ2-7	CASSLPPAGTQGEQYF	TGTGCCAGCAGCCTCCCCCCAGCGGGAACCCAGGGCGAGCAGTACTTC
TRBD2	TRBV5-5	.	TRBJ2-1	CASSLLHSGGHNEQFF	TGTGCCAGCAGCTTGCTTCACAGCGGGGGTCACAATGAGCAGTTCTTC
TRBD1	TRBV6-5	.	TRBJ1-1	CASSYRGGNTEAFF	TGTGCCAGCAGTTACCGAGGGGGCAACACTGAAGCTTTCTTT
.	TRBV11-3	.	TRBJ1-1	CASSLVAGSGAEAFF	TGTGCCAGCAGCTTAGTAGCCGGGTCGGGTGCTGAAGCTTTCTTT
TRBD1	TRBV28	once	TRBJ2-1	CASRGTGGYNEQFF	TGTGCCAGCAGGGGGACAGGCGGCTACAATGAGCAGTTCTTC
TRBD1	TRBV3-1/TRBV3-2	.	TRBJ1-5	CASRSGTGANQPQHF	TGTGCCAGCAGATCCGGGACAGGGGCAAATCAGCCCCAGCATTTT
.	TRBV20-1	.	TRBJ2-3	CSARAEDTQYF	TGCAGTGCTAGAGCCGAGGATACGCAGTATTTT
.	TRBV6-5	.	TRBJ1-1	CASSLVPGENTEAFF	TGTGCCAGCAGTTTGGTACCCGGGGAGAACACTGAAGCTTTCTTT
.	TRBV20-1	once	TRBJ2-7	CSAIKTYEQYF	TGCAGTGCGATCAAGACTTACGAGCAGTACTTC
.	TRBV14	.	TRBJ2-3	CASSPLGGGTDTQYF	TGTGCCAGCAGCCCCCTTGGCGGTGGCACAGATACGCAGTATTTT
TRBD2	TRBV5-1	.	TRBJ2-1	CASSSGATGTSGSLSRNEQFF	TGCGCCAGCAGCTCCGGCGCCACCGGGACTAGCGGGAGCCTATCTCGGAATGAGCAGTTCTTC
TRBD1	TRBV10-1	once	TRBJ1-1	CASSEGQGMNTEAFF	TGCGCCAGCAGTGAGGGACAGGGAATGAACACTGAAGCTTTCTTT
TRBD2	TRBV27	.	TRBJ2-7	CAREGDTSGRIHEQYF	TGTGCCAGGGAGGGGGACACTAGCGGGAGAATCCACGAGCAGTACTTC
.	TRBV9	.	TRBJ1-5	CASSVADFQPQHF	TGTGCCAGCAGCGTTGCGGATTTCCAGCCCCAGCATTTT
TRBD2	TRBV14	.	TRBJ2-7	CASSQREALPYEQYF	TGTGCCAGCAGCCAGCGGGAGGCCCTCCCCTACGAGCAGTACTTC
.	TRBV10-2	once	TRBJ1-2	CASSEWREDGYTF	TGCGCCAGCAGTGAGTGGAGGGAGGATGGCTACACCTTC
TRBD2	TRBV9	.	TRBJ2-7	CASSRGLAGSSYEQYF	TGTGCCAGCAGCCGAGGACTAGCGGGAAGCTCCTACGAGCAGTACTTC
TRBD1	TRBV10-1	.	TRBJ2-7	CASSEGGQAYEQYF	TGCGCCAGCAGTGAGGGGGGACAGGCTTACGAGCAGTACTTC
.	TRBV7-8	.	TRBJ1-1	CASSLERNTEAFF	TGTGCCAGCAGCTTAGAGAGAAACACTGAAGCTTTCTTT